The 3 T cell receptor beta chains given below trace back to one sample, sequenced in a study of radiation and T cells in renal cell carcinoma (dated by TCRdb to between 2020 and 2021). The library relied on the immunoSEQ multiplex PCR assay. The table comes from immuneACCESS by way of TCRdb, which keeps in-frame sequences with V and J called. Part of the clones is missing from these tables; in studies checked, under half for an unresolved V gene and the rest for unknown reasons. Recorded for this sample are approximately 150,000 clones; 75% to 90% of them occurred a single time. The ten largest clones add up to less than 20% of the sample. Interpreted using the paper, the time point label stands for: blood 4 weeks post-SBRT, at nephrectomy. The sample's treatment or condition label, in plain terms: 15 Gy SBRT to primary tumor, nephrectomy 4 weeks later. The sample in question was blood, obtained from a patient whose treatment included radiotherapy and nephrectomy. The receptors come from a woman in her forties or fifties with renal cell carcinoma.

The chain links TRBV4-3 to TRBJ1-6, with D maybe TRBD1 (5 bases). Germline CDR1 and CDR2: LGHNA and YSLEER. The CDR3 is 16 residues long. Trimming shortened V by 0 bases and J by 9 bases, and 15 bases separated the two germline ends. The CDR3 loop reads CASSQDSGRVGSPLHF. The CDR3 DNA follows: TGCGCCAGCAGCCAAGATTCGGGCAGGGTGGGTTCACCCCTCCACTTT.

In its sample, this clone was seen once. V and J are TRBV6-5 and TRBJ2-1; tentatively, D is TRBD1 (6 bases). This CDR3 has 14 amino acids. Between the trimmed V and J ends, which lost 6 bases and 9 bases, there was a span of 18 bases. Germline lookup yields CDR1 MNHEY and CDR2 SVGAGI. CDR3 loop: CASSLLGTRGEQFF. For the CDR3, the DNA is TGTGCCAGCAGCTTATTGGGAACCAGGGGTGAGCAGTTCTTC.

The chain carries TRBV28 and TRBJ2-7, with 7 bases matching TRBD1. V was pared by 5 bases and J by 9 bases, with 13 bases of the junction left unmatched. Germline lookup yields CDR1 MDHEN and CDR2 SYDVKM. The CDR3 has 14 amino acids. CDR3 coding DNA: TGTGCCAGCAGTCGCCCGACAGGGACCCTAGGGCAGTACTTC. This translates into CASSRPTGTLGQYF.